The 4 T cell receptor delta chains listed next were all sequenced from one sample in a study of gamma-delta chains in newborns, infants, children. TCRdb reanalysed the reads with CATT. The sample yields 3,000 to 3,500 delta-chain clones, under 11% seen once. Material for sequencing was blood. The receptor set was obtained from a child who was a newborn, infant or young child, either healthy, febrile or measles-vaccinated (not recorded which).

This clone is medium-sized (0.01 to 0.1%). The gene calls are TRDV2 and TRDJ1; 9 nucleotides agree with TRDD3. Per germline, CDR1 GEAIGNYY and CDR2 EKD. The J segment lost 0 bases and the V segment lost 1 base, leaving 5 bases of the junction unmatched. The CDR3 extends over 16 amino acids. The CDR3 DNA reads TGTGCCTGTGACACTGGGGGATATAAGGACACCGATAAACTCATCTTT. Translation: CACDTGGYKDTDKLIF.

This clone was recorded a few times. This could be a read error, since a much larger clone is one nucleotide away. CDR3 in amino acids: CACDVLGDRTAQLFF. For the CDR3, the DNA is TGTGCCTGTGACGTACTGGGGGATAGGACAGCACAACTCTTCTTT. V usage is TRDV2 and J usage is TRDJ2; 11 positions match TRDD3. Germline CDR1 is GEAIGNYY and CDR2 is EKD. The ends lost 3 bases at V and 4 bases at J; junction bases unmatched: 3. The CDR3 covers 15 residues.

This clone has more than one count but fewer than ten. TCRdb's listed protein matches a much larger clone and diverges from this DNA's translation at residue 7, likely through a read error; the protein shown comes from the DNA. This sequence joins TRDV2 and TRDJ2; TRDD3 matches 10 bases. From germline, CDR1 is GEAIGNYY and CDR2 EKD. The V and J ends lost 3 bases and 4 bases, in that order; junction bases with no gene match: 10. The CDR3 consists of 17 residues. The CDR3 DNA is TGTGCCTGTGACGGGCCACCGGGGGATACGGGGACAGCACAACTCTTCTTT. Translating it yields CACDGPPGDTGTAQLFF.

This clone was seen a few times. The amino acid sequence in TCRdb belongs to a much larger clone and departs from this DNA's translation at residue 3, likely a sequencing read error; the sequence shown is translated from the DNA. This sequence joins TRDV2 and TRDJ2; D not certain. TCRdb is silent on the J gene; assignment here came from matching the DNA to germline. The CDR3 covers 14 residues. From germline, CDR1 is GEAIGNYY and CDR2 EKD. The CDR3 loop reads CAGDTVGRTAQLFF. The CDR3 bases are TGTGCCGGTGACACCGTCGGGAGGACAGCACAACTCTTCTTT.